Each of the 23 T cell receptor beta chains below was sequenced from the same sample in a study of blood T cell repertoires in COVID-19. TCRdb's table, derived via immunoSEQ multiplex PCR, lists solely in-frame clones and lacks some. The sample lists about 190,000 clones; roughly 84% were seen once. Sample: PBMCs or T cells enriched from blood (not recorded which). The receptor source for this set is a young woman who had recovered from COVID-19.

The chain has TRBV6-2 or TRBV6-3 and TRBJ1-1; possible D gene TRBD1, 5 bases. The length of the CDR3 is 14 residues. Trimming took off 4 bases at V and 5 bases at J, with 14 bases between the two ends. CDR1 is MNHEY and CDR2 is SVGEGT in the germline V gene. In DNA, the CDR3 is TGTGCCAGCAGTTCCGTGGGGGGTTATACTGAAGCTTTCTTT. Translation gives CASSSVGGYTEAFF.

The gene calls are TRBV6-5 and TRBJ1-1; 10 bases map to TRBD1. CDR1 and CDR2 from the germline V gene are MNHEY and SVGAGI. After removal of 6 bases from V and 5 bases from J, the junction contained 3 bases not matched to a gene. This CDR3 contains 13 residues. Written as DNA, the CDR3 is TGTGCCAGCAGGGACAGGGGGGTAACTGAAGCTTTCTTT. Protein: CASRDRGVTEAFF.

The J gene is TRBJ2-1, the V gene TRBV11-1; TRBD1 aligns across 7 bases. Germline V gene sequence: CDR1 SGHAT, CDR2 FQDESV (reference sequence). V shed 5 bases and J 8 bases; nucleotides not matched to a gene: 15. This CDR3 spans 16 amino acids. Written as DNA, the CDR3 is TGTGCCAGCAGCCTTCGGGACAGCGACAAGGGACATGAGCAGTTCTTC. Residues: CASSLRDSDKGHEQFF.

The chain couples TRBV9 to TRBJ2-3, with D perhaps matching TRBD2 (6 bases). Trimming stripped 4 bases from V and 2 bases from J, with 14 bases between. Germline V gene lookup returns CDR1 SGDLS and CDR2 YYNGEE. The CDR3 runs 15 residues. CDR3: CASSLTSRDTDTQYF. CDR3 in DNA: TGTGCCAGCAGCCTTACTAGCCGTGACACAGATACGCAGTATTTT.

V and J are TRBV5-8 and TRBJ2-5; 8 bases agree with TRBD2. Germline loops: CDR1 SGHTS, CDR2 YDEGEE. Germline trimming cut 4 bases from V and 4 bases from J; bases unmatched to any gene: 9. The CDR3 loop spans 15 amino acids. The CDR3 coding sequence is TGTGCCAGCAGCACCCGGGGGGGGTCTGGAGAGACCCAGTACTTC. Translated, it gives CASSTRGGSGETQYF.

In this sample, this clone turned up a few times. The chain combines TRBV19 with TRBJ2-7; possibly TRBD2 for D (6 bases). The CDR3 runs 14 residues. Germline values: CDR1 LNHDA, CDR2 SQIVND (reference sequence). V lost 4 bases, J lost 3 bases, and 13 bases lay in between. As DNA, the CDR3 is TGTGCCAGTAGTAAGGGAGGTGACGACTACGAGCAGTACTTC. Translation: CASSKGGDDYEQYF.

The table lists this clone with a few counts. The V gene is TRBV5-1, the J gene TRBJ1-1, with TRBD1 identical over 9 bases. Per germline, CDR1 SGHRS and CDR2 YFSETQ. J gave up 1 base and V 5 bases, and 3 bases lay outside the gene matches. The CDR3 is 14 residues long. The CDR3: CASRGTGPNTEAFF. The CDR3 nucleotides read TGCGCCAGCAGGGGGACAGGGCCGAACACTGAAGCTTTCTTT.

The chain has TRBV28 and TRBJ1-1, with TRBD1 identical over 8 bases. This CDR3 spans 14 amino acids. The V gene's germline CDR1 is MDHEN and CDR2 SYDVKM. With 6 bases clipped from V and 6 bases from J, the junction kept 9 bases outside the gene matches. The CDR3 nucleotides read TGTGCCAGCAGCCGCCAGGGGGCTATTCCTGAAGCTTTCTTT. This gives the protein CASSRQGAIPEAFF.

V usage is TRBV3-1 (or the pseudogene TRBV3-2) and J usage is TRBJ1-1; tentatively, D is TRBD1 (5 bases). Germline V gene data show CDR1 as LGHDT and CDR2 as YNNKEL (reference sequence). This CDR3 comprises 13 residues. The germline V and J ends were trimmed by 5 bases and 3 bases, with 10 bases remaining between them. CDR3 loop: CASSFRVYTEAFF. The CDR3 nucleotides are TGTGCCAGCAGCTTCAGGGTATACACTGAAGCTTTCTTT.

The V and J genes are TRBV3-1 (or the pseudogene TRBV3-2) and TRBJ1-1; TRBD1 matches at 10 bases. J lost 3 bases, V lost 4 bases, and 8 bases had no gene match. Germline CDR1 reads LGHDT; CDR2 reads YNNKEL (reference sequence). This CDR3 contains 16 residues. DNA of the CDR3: TGTGCCAGCAGCCCGTACGGGACAGGGGACGACACTGAAGCTTTCTTT. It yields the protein CASSPYGTGDDTEAFF.

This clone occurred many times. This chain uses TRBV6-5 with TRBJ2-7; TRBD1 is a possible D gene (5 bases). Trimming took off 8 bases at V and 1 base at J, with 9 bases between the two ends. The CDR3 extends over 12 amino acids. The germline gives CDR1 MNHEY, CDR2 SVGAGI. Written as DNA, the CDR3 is TGTGCCAGCTCCAGGGTTTCCTACGAGCAGTACGTC. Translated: CASSRVSYEQYV.

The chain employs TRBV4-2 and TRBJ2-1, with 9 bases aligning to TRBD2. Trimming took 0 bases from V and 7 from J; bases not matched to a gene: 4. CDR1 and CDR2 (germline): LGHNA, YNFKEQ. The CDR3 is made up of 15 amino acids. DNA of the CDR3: TGTGCCAGCAGCCAAGAGGGACTAGCTCGTAATGAGCAGTTCTTC. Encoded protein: CASSQEGLARNEQFF.

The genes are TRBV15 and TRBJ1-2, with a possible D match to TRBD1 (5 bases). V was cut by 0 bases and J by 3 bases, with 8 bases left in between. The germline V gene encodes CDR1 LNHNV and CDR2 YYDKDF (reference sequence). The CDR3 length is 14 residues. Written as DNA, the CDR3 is TGTGCCACCAGCAGAGAGACAGTATACTATGGCTACACCTTC. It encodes CATSRETVYYGYTF.

CDR3: CASSSPGLAGGIGDTQYF. As DNA, the CDR3 is TGTGCCAGCAGCTCACCCGGACTAGCGGGAGGGATAGGGGATACGCAGTATTTT. The rearrangement uses TRBV9 and TRBJ2-3; TRBD2 matches 15 bases. Per germline, CDR1 SGDLS and CDR2 YYNGEE. The V and J ends lost 4 bases and 6 bases, in that order; junction bases with no gene match: 12. The CDR3 length is 18 residues.

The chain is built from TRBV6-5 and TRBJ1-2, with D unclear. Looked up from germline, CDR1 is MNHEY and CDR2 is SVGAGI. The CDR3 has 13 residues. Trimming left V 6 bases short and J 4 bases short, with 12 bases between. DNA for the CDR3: TGTGCCAGCAGACGAGGACGGGGCTATGGCTACACCTTC. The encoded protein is CASRRGRGYGYTF.

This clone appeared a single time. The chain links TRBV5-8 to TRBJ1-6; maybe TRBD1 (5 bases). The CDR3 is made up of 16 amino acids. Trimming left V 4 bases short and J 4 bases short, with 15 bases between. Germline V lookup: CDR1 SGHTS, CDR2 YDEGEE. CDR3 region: CASSAVLGVYNSPLHF. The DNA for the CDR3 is TGTGCCAGCAGCGCCGTTCTAGGGGTTTATAATTCACCCCTCCACTTT.

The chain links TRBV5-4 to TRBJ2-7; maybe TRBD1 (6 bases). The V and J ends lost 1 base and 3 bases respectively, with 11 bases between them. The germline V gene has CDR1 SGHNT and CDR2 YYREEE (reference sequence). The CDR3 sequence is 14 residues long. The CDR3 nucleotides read TGTGCCAGCAGCTTGTCGGGCAGGGGCTACGAGCAGTACTTC. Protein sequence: CASSLSGRGYEQYF.

The CDR3 DNA sequence: TGTGCCAGCAAGGGGGTGAATAATTCACCCCTCCACTTT. It specifies CASKGVNNSPLHF. The chain joins TRBV28 to TRBJ1-6; D might be TRBD1 (6 bases). The germline gives CDR1 MDHEN, CDR2 SYDVKM. Trimming shortened V by 7 bases and J by 5 bases, and 9 bases separated the two germline ends. The CDR3 sequence is 13 residues long.

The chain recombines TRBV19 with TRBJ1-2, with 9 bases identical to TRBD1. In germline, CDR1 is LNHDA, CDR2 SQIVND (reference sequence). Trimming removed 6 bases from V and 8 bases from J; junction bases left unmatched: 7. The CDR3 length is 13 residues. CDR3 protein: CASSLTGGNGYTF. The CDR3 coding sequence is TGTGCCAGTAGCCTGACAGGGGGGAACGGCTACACCTTC.

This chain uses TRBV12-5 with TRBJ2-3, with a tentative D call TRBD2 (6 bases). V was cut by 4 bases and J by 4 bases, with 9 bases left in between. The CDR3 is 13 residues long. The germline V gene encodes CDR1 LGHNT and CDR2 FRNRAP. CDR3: CASGWGVADTQYF. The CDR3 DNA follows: TGTGCTAGTGGTTGGGGGGTTGCAGATACGCAGTATTTT.

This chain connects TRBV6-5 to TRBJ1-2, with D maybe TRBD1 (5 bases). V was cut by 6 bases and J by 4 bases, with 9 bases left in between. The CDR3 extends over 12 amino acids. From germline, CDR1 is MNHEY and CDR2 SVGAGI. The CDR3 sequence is CASRDTAYGYTF. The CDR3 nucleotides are TGTGCCAGCAGGGACACAGCCTATGGCTACACCTTC.

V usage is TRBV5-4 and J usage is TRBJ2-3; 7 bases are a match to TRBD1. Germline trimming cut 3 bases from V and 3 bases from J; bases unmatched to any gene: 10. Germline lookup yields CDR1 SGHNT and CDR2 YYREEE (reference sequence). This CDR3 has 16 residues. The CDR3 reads CASSSSDRAPTDTQYF. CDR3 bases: TGTGCCAGCAGCTCCTCCGACAGGGCCCCTACAGATACGCAGTATTTT.

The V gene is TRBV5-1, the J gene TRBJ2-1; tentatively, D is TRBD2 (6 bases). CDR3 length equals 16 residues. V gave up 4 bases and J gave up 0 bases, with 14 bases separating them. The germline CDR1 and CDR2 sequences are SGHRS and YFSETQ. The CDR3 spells CASSLGTPSSYNEQFF. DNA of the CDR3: TGCGCCAGCAGCCTCGGGACTCCAAGCTCCTACAATGAGCAGTTCTTC.